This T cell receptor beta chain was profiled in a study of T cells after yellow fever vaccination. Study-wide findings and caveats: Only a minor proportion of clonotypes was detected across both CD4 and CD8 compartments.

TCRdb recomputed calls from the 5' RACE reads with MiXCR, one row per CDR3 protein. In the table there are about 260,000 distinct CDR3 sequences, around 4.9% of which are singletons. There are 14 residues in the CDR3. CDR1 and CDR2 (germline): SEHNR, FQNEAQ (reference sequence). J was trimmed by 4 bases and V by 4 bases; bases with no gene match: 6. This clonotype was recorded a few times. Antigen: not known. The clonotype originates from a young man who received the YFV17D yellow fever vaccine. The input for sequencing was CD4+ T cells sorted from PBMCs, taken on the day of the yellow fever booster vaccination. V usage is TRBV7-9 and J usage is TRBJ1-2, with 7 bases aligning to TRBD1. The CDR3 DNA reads TGTGCCAGCAGCTCTCAGACAGGGACCTATGGCTACACCTTC. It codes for CASSSQTGTYGYTF.